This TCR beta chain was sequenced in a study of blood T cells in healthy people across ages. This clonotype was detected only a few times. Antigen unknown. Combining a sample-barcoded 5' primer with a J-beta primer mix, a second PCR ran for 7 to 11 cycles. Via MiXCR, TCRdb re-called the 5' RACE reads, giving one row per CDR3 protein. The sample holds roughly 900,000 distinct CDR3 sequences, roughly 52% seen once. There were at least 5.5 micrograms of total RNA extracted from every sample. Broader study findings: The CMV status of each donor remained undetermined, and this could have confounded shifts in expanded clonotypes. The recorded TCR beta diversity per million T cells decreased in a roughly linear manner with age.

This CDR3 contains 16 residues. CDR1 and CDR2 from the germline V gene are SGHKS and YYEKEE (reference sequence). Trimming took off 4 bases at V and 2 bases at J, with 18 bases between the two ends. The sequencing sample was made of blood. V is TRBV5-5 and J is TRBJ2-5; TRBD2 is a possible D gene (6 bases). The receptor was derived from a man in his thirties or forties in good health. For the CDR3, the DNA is TGTGCCAGCAGCCGGGGACTTTCCTGGTTGCAAGAGACCCAGTACTTC. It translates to CASSRGLSWLQETQYF.